These 8 T cell receptor beta chains came from one sample sequenced in a study of beta chain features in type 1 diabetes. Investigators reverse transcribed all isolated RNA, so they sequenced expressed TCRB transcripts. Sequencing was performed with immunoSEQ multiplex PCR; in TCRdb, only in-frame clones are kept and a portion is missing. Found here are under 400,000 clones, 14% of them singletons; the top ten hold about 6.6%. Sequencing input: central memory CD4+ T cells from blood. The receptors were gathered from a man between 25 and 39 years old in good health.

The chain links TRBV7-3 to TRBJ2-2; D perhaps matches TRBD1 (6 bases). The CDR3 totals 19 residues. Germline V gene data show CDR1 as SGHTA and CDR2 as FQGTGA. With 5 bases removed from V and 3 bases from J, the gap between germline ends came to 25 bases. In nucleotides, the CDR3 is TGTGCCAGCAGCCAAATCTTTCGTCCGACAGGTTCGGACACCGGGGAGCTGTTTTTT. Amino acid sequence: CASSQIFRPTGSDTGELFF.

This clone was counted at least ten times. The rearrangement uses TRBV19 and TRBJ1-2; D remains ambiguous. The CDR3 is made up of 15 amino acids. The germline gives CDR1 LNHDA, CDR2 SQIVND (reference sequence). Deletions cut 3 bases from V and 1 base from J, with 12 bases between. CDR3 sequence reads: CASSINSLGNYGYTF. For the CDR3, the DNA is TGTGCCAGTAGTATCAACAGCCTCGGTAACTATGGCTACACCTTC.

Ten or more counts support this clone. V and J are TRBV27 and TRBJ2-1; possibly TRBD1 for D (5 bases). This CDR3 comprises 11 residues. Deletions cut 10 bases from V and 10 bases from J, with 14 bases between. Germline V CDR1 and CDR2: MNHEY, SMNVEV (reference sequence). The CDR3 coding sequence is TGTGCCACCACCCAGGGAAACGAGCAGTTCTTC. Translation gives CATTQGNEQFF.

This clone was detected only a few times. This chain connects TRBV28 to TRBJ1-2, with no clear D. The CDR3 runs 11 residues. Germline CDR1 MDHEN, CDR2 SYDVKM. Between the trimmed V and J ends, which lost 8 bases and 0 bases, there was a span of 4 bases. The CDR3 nucleotides are TGTGCCAGCTTTTCTAACTATGGCTACACCTTC. Amino acids: CASFSNYGYTF.

V and J are TRBV5-6 and TRBJ2-5, with D uncertain. The CDR3 extends over 15 amino acids. Germline CDR1 and CDR2: SGHDT and YYEEEE. The ends were cut back, 1 base at V and 2 bases at J, with 12 bases in the middle. The CDR3 region has the DNA TGTGCCAGCAGCTTGTTATCCACCCCGCAAGAGACCCAGTACTTC. This translates into CASSLLSTPQETQYF.

This clone was seen more than once but under ten times. Other DNA sequences in the same sample also yield this CDR3. The rearrangement uses TRBV29-1 and TRBJ2-7; possible D gene TRBD2, 7 bases. V lost 6 bases and J 2 bases, leaving 35 bases between the germline ends. Per germline, CDR1 SQVTM and CDR2 ANQGSEA. This CDR3 has 20 amino acids. Here the CDR3 reads CSVGGIAGTMTALSTYEQYF. The CDR3 coding sequence is TGCAGCGTGGGGGGGATCGCGGGGACAATGACAGCCCTTTCCACCTACGAGCAGTACTTC.

This chain links TRBV5-6 with TRBJ1-5, with 7 bases matching TRBD1. The CDR3 totals 15 residues. Trimming removed 5 bases from V and 7 bases from J; junction bases left unmatched: 12. Germline assignment: CDR1 SGHDT and CDR2 YYEEEE. In DNA form, the CDR3 reads TGTGCCAGCAGTTTACAAGCCCGACAGGGCCAGCCCCAGCATTTT. Translated, it gives CASSLQARQGQPQHF.

This clone was detected a few times. The rearrangement joins TRBV19 to TRBJ2-4; a weak D match, TRBD2 (6 bases). The germline V gene has CDR1 LNHDA and CDR2 SQIVND (reference sequence). The CDR3 spans 13 residues. Trimming cost V 5 bases and J 7 bases, with 12 bases left between them. CDR3 loop: CASSPEGRNIQYF. DNA for the CDR3: TGTGCCAGTAGTCCCGAAGGGAGGAACATTCAGTACTTC. Using reference TRBV19 and TRBJ2-4 for the parts outside the CDR3, the full variable domain is DGGITQSPKYLFRKEGQNVTLSCEQNLNHDAMYWYRQDPGQGLRLIYYSQIVNDFQKGDIAEGYSVSREKKESFPLTVTSAQKNPTAFYLCASSPEGRNIQYFGAGTRLSVL.